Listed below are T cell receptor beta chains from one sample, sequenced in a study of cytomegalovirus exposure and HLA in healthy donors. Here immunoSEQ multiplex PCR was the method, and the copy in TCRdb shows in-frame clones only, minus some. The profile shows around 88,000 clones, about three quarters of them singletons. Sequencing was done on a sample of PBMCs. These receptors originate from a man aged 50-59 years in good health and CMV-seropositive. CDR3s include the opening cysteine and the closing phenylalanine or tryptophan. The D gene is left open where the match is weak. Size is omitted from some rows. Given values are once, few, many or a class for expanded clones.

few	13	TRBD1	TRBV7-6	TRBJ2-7	TGTGCCAGCAGCTTACAGGGGGCGGGGGAGCAGTACTTC	CASSLQGAGEQYF
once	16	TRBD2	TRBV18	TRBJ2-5	TGTGCCAGCTCACCATCGCGAGCGGGGGGTCAAGAGACCCAGTACTTC	CASSPSRAGGQETQYF
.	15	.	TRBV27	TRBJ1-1	TGTGCCAGCAGTCCCGACGTCGGGGTGGGGACTGAAGCTTTCTTT	CASSPDVGVGTEAFF
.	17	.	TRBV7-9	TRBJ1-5	TGTGCCAGCAGCCCGGGATATCAGCATTCTAGCAATCAGCCCCAGAATTTT	CASSPGYQHSSNQPQNF
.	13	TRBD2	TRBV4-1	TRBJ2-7	TGCGCCAGCAGCCAAGTAATGAGCGGGGGTCCTGTCTTC	CASSQVMSGGPVF
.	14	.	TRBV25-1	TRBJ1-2	TGTGCCAGCAGTGATTCCGGGTCCTCCTATGGCTACCCCTTC	CASSDSGSSYGYPF
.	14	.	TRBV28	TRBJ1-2	TGTGCCAGCAGTTCGCCAGGGGAAAACTATGGCTACACCTTC	CASSSPGENYGYTF
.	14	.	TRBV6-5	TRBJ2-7	TGTGCCAGCAGTCCTCAGGAATTCGCCTACGAGCAGTACTTC	CASSPQEFAYEQYF
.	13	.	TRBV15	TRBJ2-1	TGTGCCACCAGCAGGACCCAGGGCAATGAGCAGTTCTTC	CATSRTQGNEQFF
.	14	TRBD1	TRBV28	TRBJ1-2	TGTGCCAGCAGTTTACACGCAGGGGGCAACGGCTACACCTTC	CASSLHAGGNGYTF
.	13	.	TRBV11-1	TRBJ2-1	TGTGCCAGCAGCTTGGACAGATACAATGAGCAGTTCTTC	CASSLDRYNEQFF
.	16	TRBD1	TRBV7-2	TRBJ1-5	TGTGCCAGCAGCTTACATGGGACAGGGTTGAATCAGCCCCAGCATTTT	CASSLHGTGLNQPQHF
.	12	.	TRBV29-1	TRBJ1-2	TGCAGCGCCCTTAGACAGGACTATGGCTACACCTTC	CSALRQDYGYTF
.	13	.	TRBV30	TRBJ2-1	TGTGCCTCCTTTGTAGGGGGGGCCACTGAGCAGTTCTTC	CASFVGGATEQFF
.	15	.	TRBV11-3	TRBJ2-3	TGTGCCAGCAGCTTAGGAGTCCTTAGCACAGATACGCAGTATTTT	CASSLGVLSTDTQYF
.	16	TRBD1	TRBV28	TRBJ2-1	TGTGCCAGCAGTTTATGGATGACAGGGGCCATAGGTGAGCAGTTCTTC	CASSLWMTGAIGEQFF
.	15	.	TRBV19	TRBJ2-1	TGTGCCAGTAGTATGGTGGGGGGGCCGGGCAATGAGCAGTTCTTC	CASSMVGGPGNEQFF
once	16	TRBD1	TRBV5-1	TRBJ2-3	TGCGCCAGCAGCTTGGCTTCAGGGGGTAGCACAGATACGCAGTATTTT	CASSLASGGSTDTQYF
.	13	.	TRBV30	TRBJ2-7	TGTGCCTGGAGTGGAGAGCAGGCAGGCGAGCAGTACTTC	CAWSGEQAGEQYF
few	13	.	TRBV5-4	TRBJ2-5	TGTGCCAGCAGCTTGGGGCGGGAAGCGACCCAGTACTTC	CASSLGREATQYF
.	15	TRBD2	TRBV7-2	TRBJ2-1	TGTGCCAGCAGCTTCGCCGGGACTAGCGGAAATGAGCAGTTCTTC	CASSFAGTSGNEQFF
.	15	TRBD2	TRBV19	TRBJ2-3	TGTGCCAGTAGTCGGGGGGGCGCGGGCACAGATACGCAGTATTTT	CASSRGGAGTDTQYF
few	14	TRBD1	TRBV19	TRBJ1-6	TGTGCCAGTAGTGAGACAGGGGGCACTTCACCCCTCCACTTT	CASSETGGTSPLHF
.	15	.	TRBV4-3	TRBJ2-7	TGCGCCAGCAGCCAAGATTCACGTAATACCTACGAGCAGTACTTC	CASSQDSRNTYEQYF
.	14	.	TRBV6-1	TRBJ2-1	TGTGCCAGCAGTGAAGATACATATTACAATGAGCAGTTCTTC	CASSEDTYYNEQFF
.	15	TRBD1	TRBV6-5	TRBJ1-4	TGTGCCAGCCGGGACAGGGGATCTTCTAATGAAAAACTGTTTTTT	CASRDRGSSNEKLFF
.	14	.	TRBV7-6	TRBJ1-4	TGTGCCAGCAGCCCCGGGTATACTAATGAAAAACTGTTTTTT	CASSPGYTNEKLFF
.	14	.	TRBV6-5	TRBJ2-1	TGTGCCAGCAGTACCGGGACTTGTTACAATGAGCAGTTCTTC	CASSTGTCYNEQFF
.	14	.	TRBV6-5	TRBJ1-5	TGTGCCAGCAGGCCCGGGACAATGGATCAGCCCCAGCATTTT	CASRPGTMDQPQHF
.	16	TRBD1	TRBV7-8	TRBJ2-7	TGTGCCAGCAGCTTAGTTCGTGGGACAGGGGGCGACGAGCAGTACTTC	CASSLVRGTGGDEQYF
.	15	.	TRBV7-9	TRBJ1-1	TGTGCCAGCAGCGCACCCTCAGGGTCGAGGACTGAAGCTTTCTTT	CASSAPSGSRTEAFF
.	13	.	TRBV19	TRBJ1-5	TGTGCCAGTAGTGGAGGGGACCGGCAGCCCCAGCATTTT	CASSGGDRQPQHF
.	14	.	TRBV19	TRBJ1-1	TGTGCCAGTAGTAACGTACGGTCCGCCACTGAAGCTTTCTTT	CASSNVRSATEAFF
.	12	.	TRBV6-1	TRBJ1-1	TGTGCCAGCATTGGAGTCAACACTGAAGCTTTCTTT	CASIGVNTEAFF
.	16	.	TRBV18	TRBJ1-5	TGTGCCAGCTCATCGTTGCAGGGCACCTCCAATCAGCCCCAGCATTTT	CASSSLQGTSNQPQHF
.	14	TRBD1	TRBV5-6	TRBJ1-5	TGTGCCAGCAGCTTCACAGGGGGCGATCAGCCCCAGCATTTT	CASSFTGGDQPQHF
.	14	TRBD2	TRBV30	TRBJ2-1	TGTGCCTGGGGAGCTAGCGGGCGGCTCAATGAGCAGTTCTTC	CAWGASGRLNEQFF
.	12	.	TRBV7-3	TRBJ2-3	TGTGCCAGCAGCTCCCTCACAGATACGCAGTATTTT	CASSSLTDTQYF
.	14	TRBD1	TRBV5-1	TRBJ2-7	TGCGCCAGCAGCTTGACAGGGGCCAAATACGAGCAGTACTTC	CASSLTGAKYEQYF
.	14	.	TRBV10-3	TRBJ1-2	TGTGCCATCAGCTATAGTGACAGGAACTATGGCTACACCTTC	CAISYSDRNYGYTF
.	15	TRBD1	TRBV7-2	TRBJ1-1	TGTGCCAGCAGCTTATGGGACAGGGGGGGCGCTGAAGCTTTCTTT	CASSLWDRGGAEAFF
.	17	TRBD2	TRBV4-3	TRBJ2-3	TGCGCCAGCAGCCAAGAAGGGTCGGGGGGGTACACAGATACGCAGTATTTT	CASSQEGSGGYTDTQYF